The clone carrying this T cell receptor beta chain has just a few counts. Antigen: not known. Those patients picked for sequencing had displayed CD8+CD57+ cell expansion on flow cytometry. These data are taken from a study of CD8+CD57+ T cells in acquired aplastic anemia. General study results and limits: About 27 CD8+ CDR3 sequences were shared between patients and controls.

V was trimmed by 2 bases and J by 2 bases, leaving 16 bases between them. This CDR3 is built from 16 residues. In germline, CDR1 is LNHNV, CDR2 YYDKDF (reference sequence). Genomic DNA constituted the template upon which TCR beta VDJ and CDR3 profiling was performed. MiXCR, run by TCRdb on the reads, gives a single entry per CDR3 protein. The sample lists 89,000 or so distinct CDR3 sequences; about 66% were seen once. The sequenced sample was sorted CD4+, CD8+, or CD8+CD57+ T cells (not recorded which) from PBMCs. The TCR comes from a human donor with aplastic anemia. This rearrangement joins TRBV15 to TRBJ2-7, with a tentative D call TRBD1 (6 bases). In DNA form, the CDR3 reads TGTGCCACCAGCAGACGGCCGGGGACACCCCCCTACGAGCAGTACTTC. Its protein product is CATSRRPGTPPYEQYF. Looking up the rest from reference TRBV15 and TRBJ2-7 gives the full variable domain: DAMVIQNPRYQVTQFGKPVTLSCSQTLNHNVMYWYQQKSSQAPKLLFHYYDKDFNNEADTPDNFQSRRPNTSFCFLDIRSPGLGDTAMYLCATSRRPGTPPYEQYFGPGTRLTVT.